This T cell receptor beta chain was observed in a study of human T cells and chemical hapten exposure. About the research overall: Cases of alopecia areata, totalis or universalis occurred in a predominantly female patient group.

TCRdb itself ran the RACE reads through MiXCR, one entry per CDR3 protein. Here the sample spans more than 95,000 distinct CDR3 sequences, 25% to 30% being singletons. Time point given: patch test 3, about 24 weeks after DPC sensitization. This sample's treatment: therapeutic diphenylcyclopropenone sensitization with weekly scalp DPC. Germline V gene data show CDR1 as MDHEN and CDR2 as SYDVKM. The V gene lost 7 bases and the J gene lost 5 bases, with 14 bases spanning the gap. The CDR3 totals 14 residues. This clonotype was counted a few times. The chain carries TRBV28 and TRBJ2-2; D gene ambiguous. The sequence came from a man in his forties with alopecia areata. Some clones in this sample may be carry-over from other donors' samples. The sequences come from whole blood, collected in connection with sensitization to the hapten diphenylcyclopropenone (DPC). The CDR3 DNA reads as TGTGCCAGCAAATTGGTACCCCATACCGGGGAGCTGTTTTTT. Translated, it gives CASKLVPHTGELFF.